This TCR beta chain emerged from a study of T cell responses to AZD1222 COVID-19 vaccine. Study-level results: Most donors were white British, females outnumbered males, and clonal diversity was possibly underestimated. Rises in breadth and depth of Spike-specific TCRs came after two AZD1222 doses.

The assay was immunoSEQ multiplex PCR, and TCRdb's table has in-frame clones only and misses some. The sample shows 100,000 to 120,000 clones, 82% of them seen only once. The V and J ends lost 6 bases and 0 bases respectively, with 8 bases between them. The CDR3 contains 13 residues. Germline V gives CDR1 ENHRY, CDR2 SYGVKD. Turning to this clone: Its target is not known.

This sequence was found in an adult in good health. The source material was peripheral blood, sampled on day 0 of AZD1222 vaccination. The J gene is TRBJ1-2, the V gene TRBV10-3, with a tentative D call TRBD1 (6 bases). DNA for the CDR3: TGTGCCATCAGACGGACAGCTAACTATGGCTACACCTTC. Protein product: CAIRRTANYGYTF.